The entry that follows covers one TCR beta chain sequence. The germline V and J ends were trimmed by 4 bases and 2 bases, with 15 bases remaining between them. The length of the CDR3 is 14 residues. Per germline, CDR1 SQVTM and CDR2 ANQGSEA. Per the original methods: Estimates of nucleated cell counts were drawn from the amplification of reference gene primers. The protocol was immunoSEQ multiplex PCR, while the TCRdb copy is restricted to in-frame clones and leaves out a portion. V and J calls and clone size follow that table, whereas D and trimming were derived from the DNA. The sample holds roughly 130,000 clones, about four fifths seen once. The sample belongs to a study of blood T cell repertoires in COVID-19. For the study at large: The United States, Italy and Spain were the sources of the acute and convalescent COVID-19 samples. The cDNA or gDNA used as material had been derived from T cells, B-cell-depleted T cells, or PBMCs.

This sequence was found in a woman in her twenties or thirties who had recovered from COVID-19. Sequencing was done on a sample of peripheral blood. The chain employs TRBV29-1 and TRBJ2-7; D may be TRBD1 (6 bases). In DNA, the CDR3 is TGCAGCGTTGCCACAGGGACCAACACCTACGAGCAGTACTTC. Its protein product is CSVATGTNTYEQYF.